Presented here are 21 T cell receptor beta chains from one specimen sequenced in a study of CD8+CD57+ T cells in acquired aplastic anemia. The template used for profiling TCR beta VDJ and CDR3 was genomic DNA. Using its own MiXCR run on the reads, TCRdb lists one record per CDR3 protein. The data hold approximately 220,000 distinct CDR3 sequences, with approximately 51% observed a single time. Those patients picked for sequencing had displayed CD8+CD57+ cell expansion on flow cytometry. Sequences were obtained from sorted CD4+, CD8+, or CD8+CD57+ T cells (not recorded which) from PBMCs. These receptors all come from a human donor with aplastic anemia.

This clonotype showed up just a few times. The genes are TRBV4-1 and TRBJ2-3, with 9 bases identical to TRBD2. Per germline, CDR1 MGHRA and CDR2 YSYEKL. V lost 2 bases to trimming and J lost 6 bases; unmatched junction nucleotides: 12. This CDR3 comprises 17 residues. The CDR3 is CASSQTWTGGGADTQYF. The CDR3 nucleotides read TGCGCCAGCAGCCAAACTTGGACTGGCGGGGGGGCCGATACGCAGTATTTT.

The V call is TRBV6-2 or TRBV6-3, the J call TRBJ1-3; no clear D gene. CDR1 is MNHEY, CDR2 SVGEGT, per germline. CDR3 size: 16 residues. Between the trimmed V and J ends, which lost 7 bases and 0 bases, there was a span of 16 bases. Written as DNA, the CDR3 is TGTGCCAGCACATCCGACCGTGAACCCTCTGGAAACACCATATATTTT. Its protein is CASTSDREPSGNTIYF.

The V gene is TRBV7-2, the J gene TRBJ1-5; D ambiguous. Trimming shortened V by 6 bases and J by 4 bases, and 16 bases separated the two germline ends. The germline V gene encodes CDR1 SGHTA and CDR2 FQGNSA. The CDR3 totals 15 residues. This chain's CDR3 is CASSESGVGNQPQHF. The CDR3 DNA follows: TGTGCCAGCAGTGAATCTGGGGTCGGGAATCAGCCCCAGCATTTT.

The gene calls are TRBV20-1 and TRBJ2-1; D gene uncertain. The germline gives CDR1 DFQATT, CDR2 SNEGSKA (reference sequence). The CDR3 runs to 12 residues. CDR3 region: CSVDIGTDTQFF. The DNA for the CDR3 is TGCAGCGTCGATATAGGCACAGATACGCAGTTCTTC.

This clonotype was observed once. V is TRBV7-9 and J is TRBJ2-1; D is ambiguous. The CDR3 is 15 residues long. V lost 2 bases and J lost 1, with 9 bases in between. Germline CDR1 and CDR2: SEHNR and FQNEAQ (reference sequence). This CDR3 is CASSLYSLSYNEQFF. The CDR3 nucleotides read TGTGCCAGCAGCTTATATAGTCTTTCCTACAATGAGCAGTTCTTC.

CDR3 DNA: TGTGCCAGCAGCGCCGAATACACCGGGGAGCTGTTTTTT. Protein product: CASSAEYTGELFF. The chain uses TRBV9 and TRBJ2-2; D not resolved. Germline values: CDR1 SGDLS, CDR2 YYNGEE. Between the trimmed V and J ends, which lost 3 bases and 3 bases, there was a span of 6 bases. The CDR3 length is 13 residues.

The V call is TRBV7-8, the J call TRBJ2-2; D perhaps matches TRBD2 (5 bases). The germline CDR1 and CDR2 sequences are SGHVS and FQNEAQ. V was trimmed by 8 bases and J by 4 bases, leaving 17 bases between them. CDR3 length equals 15 residues. Written as DNA, the CDR3 is TGTGCCAGCGTTAGCTATTTGGGGAGCACCGGGGAGCTGTTTTTT. The encoded protein is CASVSYLGSTGELFF.

CDR3 region: CSARGPDSPLHF. The CDR3 DNA reads TGCAGTGCTAGAGGACCAGATTCACCCCTCCACTTT. The genes are TRBV20-1 and TRBJ1-6; D is ambiguous. The CDR3 contains 12 residues. Trimming cost V 1 base and J 8 bases, with 6 bases left between them. The germline V gene encodes CDR1 DFQATT and CDR2 SNEGSKA (reference sequence).

Many counts were recorded for this clonotype. The V call is TRBV14, the J call TRBJ1-6; D not certain. Per germline, CDR1 SGHDN and CDR2 FVKESK. V gave up 2 bases and J gave up 6 bases, with 8 bases separating them. The CDR3 has 14 residues. For the CDR3, the DNA is TGTGCCAGCAGCCAAAGCCTGATTAATTCACCCCTCCACTTT. Protein sequence: CASSQSLINSPLHF.

This chain links TRBV7-2 with TRBJ1-5; D is unclear. CDR3 length equals 15 residues. Trimming took off 1 base at V and 1 base at J, with 8 bases between the two ends. Germline V gene data show CDR1 as SGHTA and CDR2 as FQGNSA. CDR3 loop: CASSLEPGSNQPQHF. For the CDR3, the DNA is TGTGCCAGCAGCTTAGAACCTGGGAGCAATCAGCCCCAGCATTTT.

This clonotype was recorded at least ten times. This chain joins TRBV14 and TRBJ1-4; maybe TRBD1 (5 bases). The CDR3 extends over 12 amino acids. Germline V lookup: CDR1 SGHDN, CDR2 FVKESK. V dropped 4 bases and J dropped 12 bases, with 12 bases sitting between them. CDR3 sequence reads: CASSRGFWELFF. As DNA, the CDR3 is TGTGCCAGCAGCCGGGGGTTTTGGGAACTGTTTTTT.

This clonotype was found many times. This chain connects TRBV18 to TRBJ2-5; no reliable D call. This CDR3 is built from 12 residues. Between the trimmed V and J ends, which lost 3 bases and 2 bases, there was a span of 4 bases. The germline gives CDR1 KGHSH, CDR2 LQKENI. CDR3 sequence: CASSPDQETQYF. The CDR3 coding sequence is TGTGCCAGCTCACCCGATCAAGAGACCCAGTACTTC.

At least ten counts were recorded for this clonotype. This rearrangement joins TRBV12-3 or TRBV12-4 to TRBJ1-4, with D possibly being TRBD1 (5 bases). The CDR3 runs 16 residues. The germline V and J ends were trimmed by 6 bases and 3 bases, with 17 bases remaining between them. For the CDR3, the DNA is TGTGCCAGCAGCCCGCGGGACGGTTGGGCTAATGAAAAACTGTTTTTT. Amino acid sequence: CASSPRDGWANEKLFF.

The table lists this clonotype with a few counts. The V gene is TRBV3-1, the J gene TRBJ1-6; 7 nucleotides line up with TRBD1. Germline CDR1 LGHDT, CDR2 YNNKEL (reference sequence). This CDR3 region has 15 residues. The junction had 12 bases not matched to a gene; V was cut back by 4 bases and J by 12 bases. CDR3 residues: CASSLGTGALQPLHF. CDR3 coding DNA: TGTGCCAGCAGCCTAGGCACAGGGGCCCTACAACCCCTCCACTTT.

This clonotype has at least ten counts. V usage is TRBV10-3 and J usage is TRBJ2-1, with TRBD1 identical over 8 bases. The CDR3 is 14 amino acids. Germline CDR1 is ENHRY and CDR2 is SYGVKD. V dropped 11 bases and J dropped 5; count of bases not matched to a gene: 11. The CDR3 protein is CASQGGQADNEQFF. The CDR3 region has the DNA TGTGCCTCCCAGGGGGGACAGGCGGACAATGAGCAGTTCTTC.

Comments on this clonotype: A much larger clone is a single base away; this may be a read error. V usage is TRBV5-1 and J usage is TRBJ2-5, with 16 bases lining up with TRBD2. The CDR3 loop spans 17 amino acids. J was trimmed by 4 bases and V by 3 bases; bases with no gene match: 6. In germline, CDR1 is SGHRS, CDR2 YFSETQ. The DNA of the CDR3 is TGCGCCAGCAGCTCGGGACTAGCGGGGGGGCCAAGAGAGACCCAGTACTTC. It encodes CASSSGLAGGPRETQYF.

The chain combines TRBV29-1 with TRBJ1-2; 8 bases align to TRBD1. The CDR3 is 13 residues long. The V gene's germline CDR1 is SQVTM and CDR2 ANQGSEA. The ends lost 3 bases at V and 7 bases at J; junction bases unmatched: 7. The CDR3 sequence: CSVDYRGNGGYTF. CDR3 in DNA: TGCAGCGTTGATTACAGGGGGAATGGTGGCTACACCTTC.

This clonotype was seen repeatedly, ten times or more. This rearrangement joins TRBV10-2 to TRBJ1-4, with D tentatively TRBD1 (6 bases). The CDR3 extends over 15 amino acids. From germline, CDR1 is WSHSY and CDR2 SAAADI. V lost 6 bases and J lost 0, with 11 bases in between. CDR3 nucleotide sequence: TGCGCCAGCAGGAGGGGGGACGCAACTAATGAAAAACTGTTTTTT. This gives the protein CASRRGDATNEKLFF.

This chain joins TRBV7-3 and TRBJ2-3, with D perhaps matching TRBD1 or TRBD2 (5 bases each). With 5 bases removed from V and 4 bases from J, the gap between germline ends came to 13 bases. The CDR3 consists of 14 residues. CDR1 and CDR2 (germline): SGHTA, FQGTGA. CDR3 DNA: TGTGCCAGCAGCCAAGCTCGAGGGGCAGATACGCAGTATTTT. Translation gives CASSQARGADTQYF.

This chain's CDR3 is CASSMVEETQYF. DNA of the CDR3: TGTGCCAGTAGTATGGTGGAGGAGACCCAGTACTTC. The rearrangement uses TRBV19 and TRBJ2-5, with D unclear. CDR1 and CDR2 (germline): LNHDA, SQIVND (reference sequence). V dropped 3 bases and J dropped 5 bases, with 7 bases sitting between them. The CDR3 sequence is 12 residues long.

With regard to this clonotype: At one boundary the junction diverges from the germline segment, which might be a read error. The V and J genes are TRBV7-4 and TRBJ2-5; D might be TRBD1 (5 bases). The CDR3 has 17 residues. CDR1 SGHVT and CDR2 SQSDAQ come from the germline V gene. In DNA, the CDR3 is TGTGCCAGCACCGAAGGGGTTCTATCGGATTATCAAGAGACCCAGTATTTC. Amino acid sequence: CASTEGVLSDYQETQYF.